The subject of this entry is one T cell receptor beta chain. This CDR3 is built from 12 residues. In germline, CDR1 is SNHLY, CDR2 FYNNEI. The V end lost 3 bases, the J end lost 5 bases, and 5 bases lay between the germline ends. This entry is derived from a study of blood T cell repertoires in COVID-19. Recruits, aged about 18 to 95 years, lived in 20 to 30 US areas. Participants were placed into cohorts based on the clinical history they reported. Resolution of symptoms, clearance, or two negative PCRs was present in recovered Cohort 3 donors. TCRdb keeps only in-frame clones here, not all; method: immunoSEQ multiplex PCR. The repertoire consists of 150,000 or so clones, with less than 90% occurring once and the leading ten covering 6% to 7.5%.

This TCR was recovered from a woman between 50 and 59 years old who had recovered from COVID-19. V is TRBV2 and J is TRBJ1-5; no firm D call. Sequenced input: PBMCs or T cells enriched from blood (not recorded which). The CDR3 DNA reads as TGTGCCAGCAGTGACGGGTATCAGCCCCAGCATTTT. Translated: CASSDGYQPQHF.